The rows below give T cell receptor beta chains drawn from one sample of a study of cytomegalovirus exposure and HLA in healthy donors. Using immunoSEQ multiplex PCR, the repertoire was profiled, and TCRdb retains in-frame clones only, with some absent. The sample records approximately 100,000 clones, around a tenth being singletons. The material sequenced was PBMCs. The origin of the receptors is a man aged 45-65 years in good health and CMV-seropositive. The CDR3 runs from the conserved cysteine through the conserved F or W. Fields, in order: D gene, clone size, J gene, V gene, CDR3 DNA, CDR3 protein. A D gene is named only where the DNA matches it firmly. Some rows have no size entry. The others give once, few or many, or a class for an expanded clone.

. | . | TRBJ2-5 | TRBV28 | TGTGCCAGCAGTTTGACTCGACGGAAAGGGACCCAGTACTTC | CASSLTRRKGTQYF
. | . | TRBJ1-1 | TRBV28 | TGTGCCAGCAGTTCCTCGGGACTCCCGAACACTGAAGCTTTCTTT | CASSSSGLPNTEAFF
. | few | TRBJ1-3 | TRBV4-1 | TGCGCCAGCAGCCAGCTGGCCTGGGGCAACTCTGGAAACACCATATATTTT | CASSQLAWGNSGNTIYF
. | few | TRBJ1-2 | TRBV5-1 | TGCGCCAGCAGCTTGGAAGACGGGGGAGAGGGCTACACCTTC | CASSLEDGGEGYTF
. | few | TRBJ2-6 | TRBV7-2 | TGTGCCAGCAGCTTGAGGACAACTGGGGCCAACGTCCTGACTTTC | CASSLRTTGANVLTF
. | . | TRBJ2-1 | TRBV5-1 | TGCGCCAGCAGCTTGAATTTAAATGAGCAGTTCTTC | CASSLNLNEQFF
TRBD2 | . | TRBJ2-7 | TRBV27 | TGTGCCAGCAGTTCCTCCCGACTAGCCGACCGCTCGCCGCAGTACTTC | CASSSSRLADRSPQYF
TRBD2 | few | TRBJ2-1 | TRBV7-6 | TGTGCCAGCAGCTTATTGGCGGGAGAGGAGCAGTTCTTC | CASSLLAGEEQFF
. | . | TRBJ2-5 | TRBV4-1 | TGCGCCAGCAGCCGCGTCTCTAGACGGGAAGAGACCCAGTACTTC | CASSRVSRREETQYF
TRBD1 | . | TRBJ1-5 | TRBV2 | TGTGCCAGCAGTAGTATGACAGGGGGAAGCAATCAGCCCCAGCATTTT | CASSSMTGGSNQPQHF
. | . | TRBJ1-3 | TRBV18 | TGTGCCAGCTCACCAGTAGGGGCTCCTTTCTCTGGAAACACCATATATTTT | CASSPVGAPFSGNTIYF
TRBD2 | . | TRBJ2-1 | TRBV27 | TGTGCCAGCAGTTCATCGGGGGGGCCCTACAATGAGCAGTTCTTC | CASSSSGGPYNEQFF
. | few | TRBJ2-1 | TRBV4-1 | TGCGCCAGCAGCCCGGGCTCCTACAATGAGCAGTTCTTC | CASSPGSYNEQFF
TRBD2 | . | TRBJ2-2 | TRBV27 | TGTGCCAGCAGTTTGGCTAGCGGGATTAACACCGGGGAGCTGTTTTTT | CASSLASGINTGELFF
. | few | TRBJ1-1 | TRBV6-5 | TGTGCCAGCAGACAGGGTTCGGTGAACACTGAAGCTTTCTTT | CASRQGSVNTEAFF
TRBD1 | . | TRBJ1-5 | TRBV7-9 | TGTGCCAGCAGCTACGACAGGGGCCAGCCCCAGCATTTT | CASSYDRGQPQHF
TRBD1 | . | TRBJ2-3 | TRBV29-1 | TGCAGCGTTGAATTGGGGACAGGGTTGTCAGATACGCAGTATTTT | CSVELGTGLSDTQYF
TRBD1 | . | TRBJ2-2 | TRBV28 | TGTGCCACCGAGGACAGGGGGCGCGTCGGGGAGCTGTTTTTT | CATEDRGRVGELFF
TRBD1 | few | TRBJ1-2 | TRBV6-5 | TGTGCCAGCAGCAATACCGGGACAGGAGGCTACACCTTC | CASSNTGTGGYTF
TRBD1 | few | TRBJ1-6 | TRBV6-6 | TGTGCCAGCAGTCGGGACAGGGGAGGTTCACCCCTCCACTTT | CASSRDRGGSPLHF
. | . | TRBJ2-1 | TRBV5-6 | TGTGCCAGCAGCGGACTCCCTAGCTTTGCTTACAATGAGCAGTTCTTC | CASSGLPSFAYNEQFF
TRBD2 | . | TRBJ2-7 | TRBV28 | TGTGCCAGCAGCCCGAGCGTATGGAAGGCTAGCGGGATTAGGGCTTACGAGCAGTACTTC | CASSPSVWKASGIRAYEQYF
TRBD1 | . | TRBJ1-1 | TRBV11-1 | TGTGCCAGCAGCATTCCCGGGACAGGGGTTGCTTTCTTT | CASSIPGTGVAFF
. | . | TRBJ1-1 | TRBV28 | TGTGCCAGCAGTTTATCCCCGGGCCAGGGAACTGAAGCTTTCTTT | CASSLSPGQGTEAFF
. | . | TRBJ1-1 | TRBV6-5 | TGTGCCAGCAGTACGGGTCTGACAGGGAACACTGAAGCTTTCTTT | CASSTGLTGNTEAFF
. | . | TRBJ2-5 | TRBV7-2 | TGTGCCAGCAGCCAGTGGGGGGGCGTCCAAGAGACCCAGTACTTC | CASSQWGGVQETQYF
. | . | TRBJ1-2 | TRBV7-9 | TGTGCCAGCAGCTTAGCGCAGGGTGGTATAGGCTACACCTTC | CASSLAQGGIGYTF
TRBD2 | few | TRBJ2-2 | TRBV9 | TGTGCCAGCAGCGTAGAAGCGGGAGGGCCTAACACCGGGGAGCTGTTTTTT | CASSVEAGGPNTGELFF
TRBD1 | . | TRBJ2-5 | TRBV6-5 | TGTGCCAGCAGCCCAGGGGGTGAGGAGACCCAGTACTTC | CASSPGGEETQYF
. | few | TRBJ2-7 | TRBV28 | TGTGCCACCTCCCTCGGGGTGTACGAGCAGTACTTC | CATSLGVYEQYF
TRBD2 | few | TRBJ2-1 | TRBV4-2 | TGTGCCAGCAGCAAAAGTGAAGCGGGAGCTCCCGTCTTC | CASSKSEAGAPVF
TRBD1 | few | TRBJ2-1 | TRBV27 | TGTGCCAGCAGTTTACTGGACAGGGTGGTCGATGAGCAGTTCTTC | CASSLLDRVVDEQFF
. | few | TRBJ1-5 | TRBV6-1 | TGTGCCAGCAGTGGGGGGAGGGGAACGGGCAATCAGCCCCAGCATTTT | CASSGGRGTGNQPQHF
. | . | TRBJ1-1 | TRBV27 | TGTGCCAGCAGTTTAGGGTTCCAGGGGAGAACTGAAGCTTTCTTT | CASSLGFQGRTEAFF
TRBD1 | . | TRBJ2-5 | TRBV4-3 | TGCGCCAGCAGCCAATTCGGGACAGGGCGACAGCGAGCTCAGCGATGGGAGACCCAGTACTTC | CASSQFGTGRQRAQRWETQYF
. | few | TRBJ1-1 | TRBV10-1 | TGCGCCAGCAGTTCCCCCGGAGCACGTGAAGCTTTCTTT | CASSSPGAREAFF
. | . | TRBJ2-3 | TRBV6-5 | TGTGCCAGCAGTTACACCCGGACAGGAGGGGATACGCAGTATTTT | CASSYTRTGGDTQYF
TRBD1 | . | TRBJ2-1 | TRBV6-6 | TGTGCCAGCAGTTTACAGGGGGCCAATGAGCAGTTCTTC | CASSLQGANEQFF
TRBD2 | few | TRBJ2-1 | TRBV19 | TGTGCCAGTACACCTTTGGGACTAGCGGGAGGAGAGCAGTTCTTC | CASTPLGLAGGEQFF
. | few | TRBJ1-4 | TRBV28 | TGTGCCAGCAGTGTCTACAGGGATGGGGAAAAACTGTTTTTT | CASSVYRDGEKLFF
. | many | TRBJ1-6 | TRBV11-2 | TGTGCCAGCAGTAGATCCAGGGGTAATTCACCCCTCCACTTT | CASSRSRGNSPLHF
. | . | TRBJ1-1 | TRBV4-3 | TGCGCCAGCAGCCAAGTGGGACAGAACACTGAAGCTTTCTTT | CASSQVGQNTEAFF
TRBD2 | few | TRBJ2-3 | TRBV29-1 | TGCAGCGTTGTTCCCTTAGCGGGAACAGATACGCAGTATTTT | CSVVPLAGTDTQYF
. | . | TRBJ2-1 | TRBV27 | TGTGCCAGCAGTTTATGGGGCGGTCAGGGTGAGCAGTTCTTC | CASSLWGGQGEQFF
TRBD2 | few | TRBJ2-3 | TRBV28 | TGTGCCAGCAGTTTTACCCCGCTAGCGGGAGTGGGGGACACAGATACGCAGTATTTT | CASSFTPLAGVGDTDTQYF
. | . | TRBJ2-2 | TRBV5-1 | TGCGCCAGCAGGGGCAGTCCGAACACCGGGGAGCTGTTTTTT | CASRGSPNTGELFF
. | few | TRBJ1-2 | TRBV19 | TGTGCCAGTAGTTGGATAGCGGACTATGGCTACACCTTC | CASSWIADYGYTF
. | few | TRBJ2-1 | TRBV30 | TGTGCCTGGGGACAGAACCCCTACAATGAGCAGTTCTTC | CAWGQNPYNEQFF
. | . | TRBJ1-3 | TRBV30 | TGTGCCTGGAGTGTGTTTGACAGGTACTCTGGAAACACCATATATTTT | CAWSVFDRYSGNTIYF
. | . | TRBJ2-3 | TRBV9 | TGTGCCAGCAGCCCCGGACTGAGAACAGATACGCAGTATTTT | CASSPGLRTDTQYF
. | . | TRBJ2-5 | TRBV29-1 | TGCAGCGTCACTAGGGACCAAGAGACCCAGTACTTC | CSVTRDQETQYF
TRBD2 | . | TRBJ2-5 | TRBV5-1 | TGCGCCAGCAGCTTGAGCGCTAGCGGGATCGGAGAGACCCAGTACTTC | CASSLSASGIGETQYF
TRBD2 | . | TRBJ2-2 | TRBV18 | TGTGCCAGCTCCCGCTTGCGGGAGAGCACCGGGGAGCTGTTTTTT | CASSRLRESTGELFF
TRBD1 | few | TRBJ2-7 | TRBV5-5 | TGTGCCAGCAGCTTGGGGACAGGTCGGTCCTACGAGCAGTACTTC | CASSLGTGRSYEQYF
. | few | TRBJ1-2 | TRBV5-4 | TGTGCCAGCAGCTTGGAGCGGGGGAGAGGCTACACCTTC | CASSLERGRGYTF
. | few | TRBJ2-7 | TRBV7-3 | TGTGCCAGCAGCTTAACCCAAACAGCTTCACAGGACTTC | CASSLTQTASQDF
. | few | TRBJ2-2 | TRBV11-2 | TGTGCCAGCAGCTTAGGCAGGGACTTGGCCGGGGAGCTGTTTTTT | CASSLGRDLAGELFF